This is a list of T cell receptor beta chains from one sample in a study of blood T cell repertoires in COVID-19. Profiled with immunoSEQ multiplex PCR; TCRdb holds only in-frame clones, not every one. Here the sample spans 90,000 to 100,000 clones, over 80% being singletons. The sequenced sample consisted of peripheral blood. Receptors originate from a man between 65 and 85 years old with active or convalescent COVID-19. The CDR3 runs from the conserved cysteine through the conserved F or W. D genes are given only for firm matches. Size values are once, few and many counts, or a class for expanded clones, and some rows have none.

once,14,NA,TRBV5-6,TRBJ1-2,CASSLGTPRRGYTF,TGTGCCAGCAGCTTGGGTACCCCGCGCAGGGGCTACACCTTC
NA,12,TRBD1,TRBV2,TRBJ1-2,CASVDRGRGYTF,TGTGCCAGCGTTGACAGGGGACGGGGCTACACCTTC
NA,14,TRBD2,TRBV24-1,TRBJ2-1,CATRSGAIYNEQFF,TGTGCCACCCGTAGCGGGGCAATATACAATGAGCAGTTCTTC
NA,15,NA,TRBV29-1,TRBJ2-5,CSVEQGRRRQETQYF,TGCAGCGTTGAACAGGGCAGGAGACGGCAAGAGACCCAGTACTTC
NA,14,NA,TRBV9,TRBJ2-5,CASSVPQGGETQYF,TGTGCCAGCAGCGTCCCACAGGGTGGGGAGACCCAGTACTTC
NA,16,TRBD1,TRBV28,TRBJ1-4,CASSGDRGWLNEKLFF,TGTGCCAGCAGTGGGGACAGGGGGTGGCTTAATGAAAAACTGTTTTTT
NA,17,TRBD1,TRBV5-1,TRBJ1-1,CASSSYPTGQGKTEAFF,TGCGCCAGCAGCTCCTACCCCACAGGACAGGGGAAAACTGAAGCTTTCTTT
NA,15,TRBD1,TRBV15,TRBJ1-5,CATSRSGTDNQPQHF,TGTGCCACCAGCAGGTCCGGGACAGATAATCAGCCCCAGCATTTT
NA,14,NA,TRBV5-4,TRBJ1-5,CAGSTGGSNQPQHF,TGTGCCGGATCGACAGGAGGAAGCAATCAGCCCCAGCATTTT
NA,14,TRBD1,TRBV9,TRBJ1-6,CASSDGTGWIPLHF,TGTGCCAGCAGCGACGGGACAGGGTGGATCCCCCTCCACTTT
few,12,NA,TRBV19,TRBJ1-5,CASRQNWQPQHF,TGTGCCAGTAGGCAGAATTGGCAGCCCCAGCATTTT
once,16,NA,TRBV30,TRBJ1-4,CAWSVKSTSSGEKLFF,TGTGCCTGGAGTGTAAAGTCGACATCCTCGGGAGAAAAACTGTTTTTT
NA,14,NA,TRBV6-6,TRBJ2-7,CASSYSIQETKQYF,TGTGCCAGCAGTTACTCGATACAGGAGACAAAGCAGTACTTC
NA,14,TRBD1,TRBV10-3,TRBJ1-2,CAISLAGTDYGYTF,TGTGCCATCAGCCTAGCCGGGACAGATTATGGCTACACCTTC
NA,18,NA,TRBV18,TRBJ2-7,CASSPPVGHQFSSYEQYF,TGTGCCAGCTCACCACCGGTGGGACACCAATTTAGCTCCTACGAGCAGTACTTC
NA,15,TRBD1,TRBV6-5,TRBJ1-2,CASISPRQGAYGYTF,TGTGCCAGCATTTCCCCCAGACAGGGGGCCTATGGCTACACCTTC
few,14,TRBD1,TRBV11-2,TRBJ1-2,CASSTTGTGDGYTF,TGTGCCAGCAGCACTACCGGGACAGGGGATGGCTACACCTTC
NA,13,TRBD2,TRBV5-4,TRBJ2-4,CASSFGTSNIQYF,TGTGCCAGCAGCTTCGGGACTAGCAACATTCAGTACTTC
NA,17,TRBD2,TRBV11-3,TRBJ2-5,CASSSAGTRKVGETQYF,TGTGCCAGCAGCTCGGCCGGGACTAGAAAGGTTGGGGAGACCCAGTACTTC
NA,12,NA,TRBV30,TRBJ1-2,CAWEGTLYGYTF,TGTGCCTGGGAAGGGACACTATATGGCTACACCTTC
NA,14,TRBD1,TRBV7-9,TRBJ1-1,CASSSQGALTEAFF,TGTGCCAGCAGCTCTCAGGGGGCTCTGACTGAAGCTTTCTTT
NA,12,TRBD1,TRBV11-3,TRBJ2-1,CASSSDRGGKFF,TGTGCCAGCAGCTCGGACAGGGGTGGGAAGTTCTTC
NA,14,NA,TRBV6-5,TRBJ1-5,CATTDGADFQPQHF,TGTGCCACCACAGATGGGGCAGACTTTCAGCCCCAGCATTTT
once,13,NA,TRBV6-5,TRBJ2-7,CASGGSSSYEQYF,TGTGCCAGCGGGGGGTCGTCCTCCTACGAGCAGTACTTC
NA,14,NA,TRBV5-6,TRBJ2-7,CASSLGTVAGEQYF,TGTGCCAGCAGCTTGGGTACGGTGGCGGGCGAGCAGTACTTC
NA,14,TRBD1,TRBV3-1/TRBV3-2,TRBJ2-1,CASSHWDRANEQFF,TGTGCCAGCAGCCATTGGGACAGGGCGAATGAGCAGTTCTTC
once,16,TRBD2,TRBV7-3,TRBJ2-1,CASSSGTSDTYNEQFF,TGTGCCAGCAGCTCCGGGACTAGCGATACCTACAATGAGCAGTTCTTC
NA,14,NA,TRBV7-2,TRBJ1-2,CASSLDAASYGYTF,TGTGCCAGCAGCTTAGATGCGGCATCATATGGCTACACCTTC
NA,15,TRBD1,TRBV19,TRBJ2-5,CATRQGRAFQETQYF,TGTGCCACCCGACAGGGTCGGGCCTTCCAAGAGACCCAGTACTTC
NA,13,TRBD2,TRBV6-2/TRBV6-3,TRBJ2-5,CASSTGGGETQYF,TGTGCCAGCAGTACGGGGGGAGGGGAGACCCAGTACTTC
NA,18,TRBD2,TRBV9,TRBJ2-1,CASSVVFQGLAGENEQFF,TGTGCCAGCAGCGTAGTTTTCCAAGGACTAGCGGGGGAGAATGAGCAGTTCTTC
once,17,TRBD2,TRBV5-4,TRBJ2-5,CASSSPWTSGGIETQYF,TGTGCCAGCAGCTCACCTTGGACTAGCGGGGGGATAGAGACCCAGTACTTC
NA,18,NA,TRBV11-2,TRBJ2-2,CASSLRRVLPPNTGELFF,TGTGCCAGCAGCTTAAGGCGGGTGCTACCCCCGAACACCGGGGAGCTGTTTTTT
NA,15,NA,TRBV5-6,TRBJ2-7,CASTPSGRTLYEQYF,TGTGCCAGCACTCCCAGCGGGCGGACCCTCTACGAGCAGTACTTC
NA,14,TRBD2,TRBV6-1,TRBJ2-1,CASSSSGDNNEQFF,TGTGCCAGCAGTTCTAGCGGGGACAACAATGAGCAGTTCTTC
few,14,NA,TRBV7-9,TRBJ1-1,CASSLVQMNTEAFF,TGTGCCAGCAGCTTAGTACAGATGAACACTGAAGCTTTCTTT
NA,14,NA,TRBV28,TRBJ1-3,CASIQGSSGNTIYF,TGTGCCAGCATCCAGGGTAGCTCTGGAAACACCATATATTTT
NA,17,TRBD1,TRBV3-1/TRBV3-2,TRBJ1-4,CASSQWTGLATNEKLFF,TGTGCCAGCAGCCAATGGACAGGGCTAGCTACTAATGAAAAACTGTTTTTT
NA,16,NA,TRBV6-1,TRBJ1-5,CASSEGTLDLNQPQHF,TGTGCCAGCAGTGAAGGGACTCTAGACCTCAATCAGCCCCAGCATTTT
NA,16,NA,TRBV2,TRBJ1-5,CASSAQTRGSNQPQHF,TGTGCCAGCAGTGCTCAGACTAGGGGTAGCAATCAGCCCCAGCATTTT
NA,15,TRBD1,TRBV6-5,TRBJ1-2,CASSSGTDYNYGYTF,TGTGCCAGCAGCTCCGGGACAGATTATAACTATGGCTACACCTTC
NA,14,NA,TRBV3-1/TRBV3-2,TRBJ2-7,CASSQAPVTYEQYF,TGTGCCAGCAGCCAAGCGCCGGTTACCTACGAGCAGTACTTC
NA,13,NA,TRBV7-9,TRBJ1-4,CASGGRIGEKLFF,TGTGCCAGCGGAGGGCGAATTGGCGAAAAACTGTTTTTT
few,14,TRBD1,TRBV5-1,TRBJ1-1,CASSNRDRNTEAFF,TGCGCCAGCAGCAACCGGGACAGGAACACTGAAGCTTTCTTT
NA,15,NA,TRBV6-2/TRBV6-3,TRBJ2-7,CASSQIGLGLYEQYF,TGTGCCAGCAGTCAAATTGGACTCGGACTCTACGAGCAGTACTTC
NA,15,TRBD2,TRBV18,TRBJ2-5,CASSSRTSGEETQYF,TGTGCCAGCTCATCGAGGACTAGCGGTGAAGAGACCCAGTACTTC